Listed below are T cell receptor beta chains from one sample, sequenced in a study of T cell repertoires in cytomegalovirus infection. For these receptors, no antigen is known. TCRdb ran MiXCR on the reads and lists one entry per CDR3 protein. The sample lists about 830,000 distinct CDR3 sequences; approximately 29% were seen once. Specimen: cultured CD8+ T cells from PBMCs, collected from culture after CMV antigen stimulation. Receptors were obtained from a human donor in good health (CMV status not recorded). Some clones in this sample may be carry-over from other donors' samples. Each CDR3 is given with its conserved first and last residue. Each record gives: J gene, D gene, clone size, V gene, CDR3 length, CDR3 DNA, CDR3 protein. The D gene is left open where the match is weak. Only part of the rows carry a size: once, few, many, or a class if the clone is expanded.

TRBJ2-7,-,-,TRBV6-6,14,TGTGCCAGCAGGAAGCCGGGACTTAGCTACGAGCAGTACTTC,CASRKPGLSYEQYF
TRBJ2-3,TRBD2,-,TRBV6-2/TRBV6-3,15,TGTGCCAGCAGGACTAGCGGGGATAGCACAGATACGCAGTATTTT,CASRTSGDSTDTQYF
TRBJ2-2,-,-,TRBV12-3/TRBV12-4,17,TGTGCCAGCACTTACGATTTCGGCATGGGGAACACCGGGGAGCTGTTTTTT,CASTYDFGMGNTGELFF
TRBJ1-1,-,few,TRBV7-6,16,TGTGCCAGCAGCTTAGGGTTACAGGGCCGGAACACTGAAGCTTTCTTT,CASSLGLQGRNTEAFF
TRBJ2-7,TRBD1,-,TRBV12-3/TRBV12-4,16,TGTGCCAGCAGTCAAGCAACTTGGACAGGGACTTACGAGCAGTACTTC,CASSQATWTGTYEQYF
TRBJ2-1,-,-,TRBV9,16,TGTGCCAGCAGCTTATACTCGGGGGCCCCCCTCTATGAGCAGTTCTTC,CASSLYSGAPLYEQFF
TRBJ2-7,TRBD2,-,TRBV10-3,14,TGTGCCATCAGTGAGGGTGGGACTATCTACGAGCAGTACTTC,CAISEGGTIYEQYF
TRBJ1-2,-,-,TRBV19,14,TGTGCCAGTAGTAGGGTACTCACTAACTATGGCTACACCTTC,CASSRVLTNYGYTF
TRBJ2-1,TRBD2,-,TRBV2,15,TGTGCCAGCAGTGAAATAGCGGGGGGGCCAGATGAGCAGTTCTTC,CASSEIAGGPDEQFF
TRBJ2-3,TRBD1,-,TRBV10-3,19,TGTGCCATCAGTGAAAAGCGGCCAAAGGACAGGGCGGTTTATCGACTTAGGAATTTT,CAISEKRPKDRAVYRLRNF
TRBJ1-1,TRBD1,once,TRBV5-1,14,TGCGCCAGCAGCCCCAGGACAGGGAAAGCTGAAGCTTTCTTT,CASSPRTGKAEAFF
TRBJ2-5,-,few,TRBV9,15,TGTGCCAGCAGCTCGATGGGCGGGGTGGGAGAGACCCAGTACTTC,CASSSMGGVGETQYF
TRBJ2-2,TRBD1,-,TRBV7-6,16,TGTGCCAGCAGCCCCCGACAGGGGCGTTCGGCCGGGGAGCTGTTTTTT,CASSPRQGRSAGELFF
TRBJ1-5,-,-,TRBV6-2/TRBV6-3,14,TGTGCCAGCAGTCCCGAAGGGCGCGATCAGCCCCAGCATTTT,CASSPEGRDQPQHF
TRBJ1-5,-,-,TRBV4-2,16,TGTGCCAGCAGCCAAGAAGCAGGGAATAGCAATCAGCCCCAGCATTTT,CASSQEAGNSNQPQHF
TRBJ2-5,TRBD2,many,TRBV7-6,19,TGTGCCAGCAGCTTAGAGACTCCCGTTCCTAGCGGGGGGGGAGAGACCCAGTACTTC,CASSLETPVPSGGGETQYF
TRBJ2-3,-,-,TRBV28,14,TGTGCCAGCAGTTTTCGGGGGCCAGGGGATACGCAGTATTTT,CASSFRGPGDTQYF
TRBJ1-2,TRBD1,-,TRBV5-6,13,TGTGCCAGCAGGCCGGCGACAGGGTATGGCTACACCTTC,CASRPATGYGYTF
TRBJ2-1,-,few,TRBV6-2/TRBV6-3,12,TGTGCCAGCAGTTACTCAAGGGTTGAGCAGTTCTTC,CASSYSRVEQFF
TRBJ1-2,-,-,TRBV15,17,TGTGCCACCAGCAGAGAGACCTTAGGGGCAGGGAACTATGGCTACACCTTC,CATSRETLGAGNYGYTF
TRBJ1-1,-,-,TRBV27,12,TGTGCCAGCTTCCGGGGGGGCGCTGAAGCTTTCTTT,CASFRGGAEAFF
TRBJ1-2,-,few,TRBV4-2,13,TGTGCCAGCAGCCAAGATGACGGGGGGGGCTACACCTTC,CASSQDDGGGYTF
TRBJ1-5,-,-,TRBV4-1,13,TGCGCCAGCCCGAGACCGGGCAATCAGCCCCAGCATTTT,CASPRPGNQPQHF
TRBJ2-5,TRBD1,-,TRBV7-9,16,TGTGCCAGCAGCTTACCCCCGGGACAGGTGCAAGAGACCCAGTACTTC,CASSLPPGQVQETQYF
TRBJ2-1,TRBD2,-,TRBV6-1,15,TGTGCCAGCACCTCGGGGCTAGCGGGGTACAATGAGCAGTTCTTC,CASTSGLAGYNEQFF
TRBJ1-1,-,-,TRBV2,14,TGTGCCAGCAGTGAGGGAGGGGCGAGCACTGAAGCTTTCTTT,CASSEGGASTEAFF
TRBJ2-1,TRBD1,-,TRBV27,16,TGTGCCAGCAGTTTTAGCTCCGGGACAGGGGCGAATGAGCAGTTCTTC,CASSFSSGTGANEQFF
TRBJ1-2,TRBD1,-,TRBV2,13,TGTGCCAGCAGGGACAGGGGCCTCTATGGCTACACCTTC,CASRDRGLYGYTF
TRBJ1-4,-,-,TRBV27,15,TGTGCCAGCAGTCGCACGGGGGGCGGTAATGAAAAACTGTTTTTT,CASSRTGGGNEKLFF
TRBJ1-1,TRBD1,few,TRBV7-6,13,TGTGCCAGCAGCTTATTGGGACAGGCTGAAGCTTTCTTT,CASSLLGQAEAFF
TRBJ1-5,TRBD1,many,TRBV7-2,15,TGTGCCAGCAGCTTAGGCGCAGGGGGCACTCAGCCCCAGCATTTT,CASSLGAGGTQPQHF
TRBJ2-1,TRBD1,-,TRBV6-5,14,TGTGCCAGCAGTTTAGCCGGATCCCGGGACAGGAGAGTCTTC,CASSLAGSRDRRVF
TRBJ1-5,TRBD1,few,TRBV7-9,15,TGTGCCAGCAGCTTAGAGACAGGGTACAATCAGCCCCAGCATTTT,CASSLETGYNQPQHF
TRBJ1-1,-,many,TRBV6-5,13,TGTGCCAGTAGCTACCGGGGGCGAACTGAAGCTTTCTTT,CASSYRGRTEAFF
TRBJ2-7,-,few,TRBV6-1,14,TGTGCCAGCAGTGGATTGCAGATCCCCTACGAGCAGTACTTC,CASSGLQIPYEQYF